The entry below gives a single T cell receptor beta chain sequence along with its context. This clone was observed a handful of times. What antigen it recognizes has not been identified. Base qualities are not provided; no much larger clone lies one nucleotide away. The library relied on the immunoSEQ multiplex PCR assay. For the multiplex PCR, a mixture combining 60 forward primers for TCR Vbeta segments and 13 reverse primers for TCR Jbeta segments was used. Amplification of the CDR3 region of rearranged TCR beta genes was performed with a multiplex PCR assay on genomic DNA. On the Illumina HiSeq System, the amplified TCR beta libraries were sequenced as 87-base-pair reads. On the study's bioinformatics: Across the 670 or so repertoires, a later analysis counted about 81 million unique TCR beta chains, 8.5 million to 12 million of which were shared by at least two donors. Raw reads were error-corrected and collapsed into unique sequences with a nearest-neighbor algorithm that merged closely related sequences to remove PCR and sequencing errors. V, D and J gene segments were assigned by aligning CDR3 sequences to IMGT reference sequences. For a sequence to be retained, a match of at least six nucleotides was required to both a V gene segment and a J gene segment. Rearrangements were classified as productive when the CDR3 lacked stop codons and remained in frame with V and J, and all other rearrangements were classified as non-productive. Following IMGT convention, CDR3 was defined as the stretch from the second conserved V-encoded cysteine to the conserved J-encoded phenylalanine. The earlier analysis of more than 450 of the donors excluded sequences that lacked an unambiguous match to a single V gene segment. In an earlier analysis of some 590 of the donors, a V segment was called functional when productive rearrangements were above 56.7%, and segregating when the standard deviation between donors exceeded 5%. To diagnose cytomegalovirus status from the catalog of TCR beta chain sequences, a statistical classification framework was built. V and J gene assignment, in a later analysis, came from comparing TCR nucleotide sequences with IMGT/GENE-DB human TR gene sequences. In a later analysis, CDR3 sequences and most-parsimonious VDJ recombination scenarios were assigned using the TCRdist pipeline. In a later analysis, every TCR beta chain was defined by the combination of its CDR3 amino acid sequence and its V-gene family, and reads without a unique V-gene family were dropped. A later analysis removed 550 to 700 highly shared, low-generation-probability nucleotide sequences to deal with suspected cross-contamination and a sequencing artifact. For each public chain, a later analysis derived a clonal expansion index from normalized ranks of inferred template counts within each repertoire. In a later analysis, generation probabilities were computed using a VDJ recombination model fitted to out-of-frame rearrangements, and the results were checked against IGoR. Hypergeometric tests were used in a later analysis to score TCR-TCR, TCR-HLA and TCR-CMV co-occurrence, with a repertoire-size bias correction applied to the TCR pairs. In a later analysis, false discovery rates were estimated by permuting HLA or CMV assignments 20 times. In a later analysis, co-occurring TCRs were grouped using DBSCAN, and TCRdist sequence similarity was added for clustering within HLA-allele-positive subsets. For co-occurrence clustering, repertoires with fewer than 30,000 or more than 120,000 public chains were excluded, along with five repertoires with anomalous nucleotide sharing. The clones in this table, taken by TCRdb from immuneACCESS, are in-frame only. Not every clone is retained; where verified, under half of the shortfall comes from an unresolved V gene, and the cause of the rest is unknown. That table furnishes V, J and clone size, whereas the DNA furnished D and trimming. The sample has around 92,000 clones on record, 65% to 85% of them singletons. Under 3% of the sample lies in the top ten.

The data are from a study of cytomegalovirus exposure and HLA in healthy donors (dated by TCRdb to about 2017). As for the study more broadly: According to an earlier analysis of a few hundred of the donors, roughly 180 million T cells yielded over 100 million unique TCR beta sequences and approximately 300 Gb of sequence data. An early release that covered some 640 HLA-typed donors contained approximately 290 gigabases of sequencing data and tens of millions of unique TCR sequences. Among the roughly 400 genotyped donors, about 83% belonged to the genetic ancestry cluster associated with self-reported Caucasian donors. The aim of the study was to test whether cataloging public T cell receptors could identify signatures of past pathogen exposure. The T cell repertoires of roughly 660 subjects were profiled by immunosequencing and related to cytomegalovirus serostatus. A separate validation cohort of roughly 130 different subjects was used in addition to the approximately 700-subject first cohort. The study combined high-throughput TCR immunosequencing, statistical association of individual TCRs with disease status, and machine learning to predict cytomegalovirus infection status. To study patterns of TCR occurrence, a later analysis re-analyzed previously published TCR beta repertoires from several hundred donors and added high-resolution HLA genotyping. Rather than using new phenotypic data, the later analysis identified candidate immune exposures from TCR beta sequences and from how often those sequences occurred across donors. To decide whether each TCR beta V gene segment behaved as functional or pseudogenic, an earlier analysis of approximately 600 of the donors relied on high-throughput TCR beta sequencing. Donor age, sex, ethnicity and CMV serostatus were compiled together with the repertoire data. A later genetic analysis used genome-wide SNP genotypes for about 65% of the 666 donors, treating that subset as a discovery cohort. All discovery cohort repertoires had been generated on a single sequencing platform. Class I and class II HLA loci were covered by the typing at four-digit resolution. The number of typed donors differed by locus: roughly 629-630 for A, B, C, DRB1 and DQB1; approximately 520 for DQA1; roughly 600 for DPA1; and approximately 450 for DPB1. Roughly five DR-DQ haplotypes were treated as single units for association and clustering because of strong linkage in the cohort. On average, roughly 240,000 unique TCR beta nucleotide sequences were sequenced per donor among 398 genotyped donors of the cohort, with 15% to 20% of those sequences being non-productive.

Broader findings and caveats from the paper: V-gene and J-gene trimming of TCR beta chains was associated with a missense DCLRE1C variant in a later genetic analysis, and the association was replicated in an independent cohort. When HLA alleles, especially DR and DQ, strongly co-occurred, attributing TCR associations to individual alleles was difficult. A later analysis found that TCR association rates varied across HLA loci, with DRB1 alleles showing the most associated TCRs and HLA-C alleles the fewest. Compared with the approximately 670-donor mean, donors in an Asian-associated ancestry cluster had fewer N-insertions in productive TCRs, according to a later genetic analysis. According to a later analysis, most CMV-associated TCR beta chains appeared to be HLA-restricted, and the HLA associations seemed to be driven largely by CMV exposure. In this cohort, only TCR beta chains were sequenced, and detectable features were limited by the absence of alpha or paired-chain data. CMV serostatus was the only immune exposure information available for the cohort. Three of the identified cytomegalovirus-associated TCR beta chains were confirmed in vitro to be specific for cytomegalovirus antigens. According to the authors, the approach could potentially be generalized to other disease states and immunological phenotypes. Presence/absence analyses assumed roughly uniform sequencing depth across donors, an assumption that may not hold. A further reported finding was that TCR beta sequences accurately predicted the HLA-A and HLA-B alleles for most subjects in the first cohort. Most TCR sequences were seen in very few donors, while some public TCRs were found in many individuals. Broadly in line with IMGT annotations, most TCR beta V segments showed up in productive rearrangements about 87% or about 30% of the time in an earlier analysis of some 590 of the donors. In a later analysis, about 17,000 TCR beta sequences were associated with specific HLA alleles at a false discovery rate of 0.05. Some IMGT-functional V segments, including TRBV6-2 and TRBV6-3, could not be told apart with the 87-base-pair reads, so those segments were excluded. In a later analysis, HLA-associated TCR beta chains were found to be more clonally expanded and to have lower generation probabilities than equally common non-associated chains. Approximately 16 rarely observed V segments, including chromosome 9 orphons, were excluded from the earlier analysis of about 610 of the donors because counts were too low. The classifier was reported to diagnose cytomegalovirus status with high specificity and sensitivity in both the original cohort and the validation cohort. A total of about 180 TCR beta chains were listed by the study as associated with cytomegalovirus. Correlated functional status among segregating V segments might reflect linkage disequilibrium, but an unknown experimental factor could not be ruled out. A group of highly shared sequence variants was considered likely to be a technical artifact of the sequencing pipeline. HLA typing was unavailable for some donors at each locus, so association tests used only the typed subset. In a later analysis, several top co-occurrence clusters were reported to appear linked to parvovirus B19, influenza, CMV and Epstein-Barr virus.

As encoded in the germline V gene, CDR1 is LGHNA while CDR2 is YNFKEQ. Germline trimming: 0 bases from V, 13 bases from J; junction bases outside gene matches: 11. Measured from the cysteine to the phenylalanine, the CDR3 is 16 residues long. The sequence is cut down to CDR3 DNA, 48 bases in frame from base 1. The cohort consisted of fewer than 700 healthy bone marrow donors. At the time of sampling, all cohort members were nominally healthy, though unrecorded immune exposures were likely present. The donor tested CMV seropositive, placing the donor among the 250 to 350 seropositive members of the cohort. A peripheral blood sample was provided by each donor, and peripheral blood mononuclear cells were used for TCR beta sequencing. Genomic DNA extraction from the blood cell samples was performed with the Qiagen DNeasy Blood Extraction Kit.

Here the chain combines TRBV4-2 and TRBJ2-2; 10 bases in between match TRBD2. Sequencing was carried out using PBMCs. The origin of this receptor is a female donor in good health and CMV-seropositive. The nucleotides read TGTGCCAGCAGCCAAGATCAGGCTAGCGGGGGCGAGGGGCTGTTTTTT. Its product reads: CASSQDQASGGEGLFF.